These T cell receptor beta chains were read from a single sample in a study of T cell responses to AZD1222 COVID-19 vaccine. This table comes from immunoSEQ multiplex PCR, and its TCRdb copy is limited to in-frame clones, with some not included. The sample lists about 120,000 clones; roughly 88% were seen once. This specimen consisted of peripheral blood, obtained on day 0 of MenACWY control vaccination. These receptors were taken from an adult in good health. CDR3s include the opening cysteine and the closing phenylalanine or tryptophan. D genes are given only for firm matches. Size is omitted from some rows. Given values are once, few, many or a class for expanded clones.

TGTGCCAGCAGCCGGACAGGGTTTAATTCACCCCTCCACTTT	CASSRTGFNSPLHF	TRBD1	TRBJ1-6	once	TRBV7-9
TGTGCCAGCAGCTTGAGCGGTACACCCCTCCACTTT	CASSLSGTPLHF	-	TRBJ1-6	-	TRBV7-9
TGTGCCAGCAGCTTAGCGTCTTCAGGTTCCTGGACTATCCCCGATGAGCAGTTCTTC	CASSLASSGSWTIPDEQFF	-	TRBJ2-1	-	TRBV7-8
TGTGCCAGCAGTTACGACAGAAGGTACGAGCAGTACTTC	CASSYDRRYEQYF	-	TRBJ2-7	-	TRBV6-5
TGTGCCAGTAGTACCGGGACAGGACCTAGCGAGCAGTACTTC	CASSTGTGPSEQYF	TRBD1	TRBJ2-7	-	TRBV19
TGCGCCAGCAGCCAAGAGCTAACACCGTCCTACGAGCAGTACTTC	CASSQELTPSYEQYF	-	TRBJ2-7	-	TRBV4-1
TGCAGCGTTGGGACAGGTCCTCAAGGGGCTTTCTTT	CSVGTGPQGAFF	TRBD1	TRBJ1-1	-	TRBV29-1
TGTGCCAGCAGTTTACGGGTAGCGGGGGATACGCAGTATTTT	CASSLRVAGDTQYF	TRBD2	TRBJ2-3	-	TRBV28
TGTGCCAGCAGCTCCAGACTCGCAACTAATGAAAAACTGTTTTTT	CASSSRLATNEKLFF	-	TRBJ1-4	few	TRBV7-2
TGTGCCACCTCGGGGACAGGGGCCTACGAGCAGTACTTC	CATSGTGAYEQYF	TRBD1	TRBJ2-7	-	TRBV27
TGTGCCTGGACGAGGGACAGGGCGGGAAAACTGTTTTTT	CAWTRDRAGKLFF	TRBD1	TRBJ1-4	-	TRBV30
TGTGCCACCAGTCTCGGGCAGGGAAGCAATCAGCCCCAGCATTTT	CATSLGQGSNQPQHF	-	TRBJ1-5	once	TRBV24-1
TGTGCCAGCAGCTTAGCCCCCAGGGCGGTCACCGGGGAGCTGTTTTTT	CASSLAPRAVTGELFF	-	TRBJ2-2	once	TRBV11-2
TGTGCCAGCAGCTTAGCTGAGAGATATGCAACTAATGAAAAACTGTTTTTT	CASSLAERYATNEKLFF	-	TRBJ1-4	-	TRBV7-8
TGTGCCAGCAGCCCCGGACAGACGAACACCGGGGAGCTGTTTTTT	CASSPGQTNTGELFF	-	TRBJ2-2	-	TRBV5-4
TGTGCCAGCAGCCTAACTCAAGCCACGCGGGCTGAAGCTTTCTTT	CASSLTQATRAEAFF	-	TRBJ1-1	-	TRBV7-9
TGTGCCAGCAGTAGGGACAGATACCAAGAGACCCAGTACTTC	CASSRDRYQETQYF	TRBD1	TRBJ2-5	-	TRBV6-5
TGCGCCAGCAGCTTGGCTAGCGTCAATGAGCAGTTCTTC	CASSLASVNEQFF	-	TRBJ2-1	-	TRBV5-1
TGTGCCAGCAGTTTAATAGGGGAGGGCACAGATACGCAGTATTTT	CASSLIGEGTDTQYF	-	TRBJ2-3	-	TRBV28
TGTGCCAGCAGTCGAACAGGGCATGGCTACACCTTC	CASSRTGHGYTF	-	TRBJ1-2	-	TRBV6-4
TGTGCCAGCAGCCCTATATGGGAGCTGTTTTTT	CASSPIWELFF	-	TRBJ2-2	-	TRBV7-9
TGTGCCTGGAGTGCAGGGGGCACCTACGAGCAGTACTTC	CAWSAGGTYEQYF	TRBD1	TRBJ2-7	-	TRBV30